Below, 18 T cell receptor beta chains from the same sample are listed, as sequenced in a study of cytomegalovirus exposure and HLA in healthy donors. In the PCR, 60 Vbeta and 13 Jbeta primers were used. Some clones are missing from TCRdb's copy, which holds only in-frame ones; the method was immunoSEQ multiplex PCR. The profile shows 150,000 to 200,000 clones, 82% of them singletons. Sequencing used PBMCs. The receptors originated from a girl aged 2-9 years in good health and CMV-seropositive.

The rearrangement joins TRBV27 to TRBJ1-1, with TRBD1 as a possible D gene (6 bases). The CDR3 contains 18 residues. In germline, CDR1 is MNHEY, CDR2 SMNVEV (reference sequence). V was shortened by 5 bases and J by 4 bases, with 26 bases between the two germline ends. The CDR3 here is CASSPTTGGRVWVTEAFF. The CDR3 DNA is TGTGCCAGCAGTCCCACCACCGGGGGGCGTGTTTGGGTCACTGAAGCTTTCTTT.

The rearrangement links TRBV5-1 to TRBJ1-1, with a tentative D call TRBD1 (5 bases). CDR1 SGHRS and CDR2 YFSETQ come from the germline V gene. V was shortened by 4 bases and J by 2 bases, with 15 bases between the two germline ends. This CDR3 contains 15 residues. The CDR3 loop reads CASSLLTARNTEAFF. The CDR3 nucleotides are TGCGCCAGCAGCCTTTTGACAGCGCGAAACACTGAAGCTTTCTTT.

This clone was detected only a few times. The J gene is TRBJ2-7, the V gene TRBV7-9; maybe TRBD2 (6 bases). The CDR3 length is 13 residues. V was cut by 4 bases and J by 4 bases, with 11 bases left in between. Germline V CDR1 and CDR2: SEHNR, FQNEAQ (reference sequence). CDR3 sequence (DNA): TGTGCCAGCAGCTCGGGACTCGTTTACGAGCAGTACTTC. It translates to CASSSGLVYEQYF.

The rearrangement links TRBV7-2 to TRBJ2-1; 7 nucleotides line up with TRBD2. V gave up 2 bases and J gave up 9 bases; unmatched junction bases: 13. The CDR3 extends over 16 amino acids. The V gene's germline CDR1 is SGHTA and CDR2 FQGNSA. CDR3 coding DNA: TGTGCCAGCAGCTTATCGGGGGGACTTGGCCCAAGTGAGCAGTTCTTC. It codes for CASSLSGGLGPSEQFF.

This clone was counted between two and nine times. DNA for the CDR3: TGCGCCAGCAGCCAAGACGCTGGAGGGAGCACCGGGGAGCTGTTTTTT. Protein: CASSQDAGGSTGELFF. J is TRBJ2-2 and V is TRBV4-1, with D perhaps matching TRBD2 (6 bases). The CDR3 contains 16 residues. Deletions cut 0 bases from V and 4 bases from J, with 12 bases between. The germline V gene has CDR1 MGHRA and CDR2 YSYEKL.

The V and J genes are TRBV14 and TRBJ1-2; D not resolved. The V and J ends lost 1 base and 6 bases respectively, with 6 bases between them. CDR3 length equals 12 residues. The germline gives CDR1 SGHDN, CDR2 FVKESK. The CDR3 nucleotides read TGTGCCAGCAGCCAAGGAGGAAATGGCTACACCTTC. The encoded protein is CASSQGGNGYTF.

This clone has only one observation. V is TRBV5-5 and J is TRBJ2-2; 7 positions agree with TRBD2. Germline assignment: CDR1 SGHKS and CDR2 YYEKEE (reference sequence). V gave up 9 bases and J gave up 3 bases; unmatched junction bases: 2. CDR3 length: 12 amino acids. The DNA for the CDR3 is TGTGCCACTAGCGGACACACCGGGGAGCTGTTTTTT. Amino acid sequence: CATSGHTGELFF.

This sequence joins TRBV6-5 and TRBJ2-1; possibly TRBD2 for D (5 bases). V dropped 2 bases and J dropped 1 base, with 9 bases sitting between them. The CDR3 has 15 residues. Germline CDR1 MNHEY, CDR2 SVGAGI. In DNA, the CDR3 is TGTGCCAGCAGTTACCCTACTAGATCCTACAATGAGCAGTTCTTC. The encoded protein is CASSYPTRSYNEQFF.

The rearrangement links TRBV30 to TRBJ2-2, with 10 bases aligning to TRBD2. This CDR3 is 16 amino acids long. V lost 3 bases, J lost 3 bases, and 7 bases stayed unmatched. Germline CDR1 is GTSNPN and CDR2 is SVGIG (reference sequence). CDR3 DNA: TGTGCCTGGAGGGCCAAGCGGGAGGGCCACACCGGGGAGCTGTTTTTT. Amino acids: CAWRAKREGHTGELFF.

This chain connects TRBV6-1 to TRBJ1-5, with D possibly TRBD1 on 6 matching bases. V lost 3 bases to trimming and J lost 4 bases, with 10 bases between them. The CDR3 runs 14 residues. Germline loops: CDR1 MNHNS, CDR2 SASEGT. The CDR3 loop reads CASSDPGVNQPQHF. The CDR3 region has the DNA TGTGCCAGCAGTGACCCAGGGGTAAATCAGCCCCAGCATTTT.

This chain connects TRBV6-1 to TRBJ2-7; 7 bases map to TRBD2. V lost 0 bases to trimming and J lost 2 bases; unmatched junction nucleotides: 4. Germline V gene lookup returns CDR1 MNHNS and CDR2 SASEGT. There are 15 residues in the CDR3. CDR3 sequence: CASSEAFAGAYEQYF. CDR3 sequence (DNA): TGTGCCAGCAGTGAAGCGTTCGCGGGAGCCTACGAGCAGTACTTC.

The genes are TRBV5-4 and TRBJ2-5; 7 nucleotides line up with TRBD2. In germline, CDR1 is SGHNT, CDR2 YYREEE (reference sequence). J was trimmed by 7 bases and V by 1 base; bases with no gene match: 7. There are 14 residues in the CDR3. CDR3 loop: CASSLRLPGGTQYF. In DNA form, the CDR3 reads TGTGCCAGCAGCTTGAGGCTCCCGGGAGGGACCCAGTACTTC. The full variable domain, in which reference TRBV5-4 and TRBJ2-5 provide the parts outside the CDR3, is ETGVTQSPTHLIKTRGQQVTLRCSSQSGHNTVSWYQQALGQGPQFIFQYYREEENGRGNFPPRFSGLQFPNYSSELNVNALELDDSALYLCASSLRLPGGTQYFGPGTRLLVL.

The CDR3 nucleotides read TGTGCCTGGAGTCAGGGCACTGAAGCTTTCTTT. Its protein is CAWSQGTEAFF. The chain uses TRBV30 and TRBJ1-1, with D perhaps matching TRBD1 (5 bases). The CDR3 consists of 11 residues. Germline CDR1 reads GTSNPN; CDR2 reads SVGIG (reference sequence). The V end was cut by 2 bases, the J end by 4 bases, with 5 bases between.

A single count supports this clone. V is TRBV27 and J is TRBJ1-5; D is undetermined. The germline V and J ends were trimmed by 6 bases and 0 bases, with 9 bases remaining between them. Germline values: CDR1 MNHEY, CDR2 SMNVEV (reference sequence). The CDR3 is made up of 14 amino acids. The CDR3 loop reads CASRAQYSNQPQHF. Written as DNA, the CDR3 is TGTGCCAGCAGGGCCCAGTATAGCAATCAGCCCCAGCATTTT.

The chain employs TRBV30 and TRBJ2-1; TRBD2 aligns across 10 bases. The germline CDR1 and CDR2 sequences are GTSNPN and SVGIG (reference sequence). V shed 2 bases, J shed 9 bases, and the junction held 4 bases outside the gene matches. This CDR3 is built from 13 residues. The CDR3 here is CAWSTSGTGEQFF. The CDR3 nucleotides read TGTGCCTGGAGTACTAGCGGGACGGGTGAGCAGTTCTTC.

This clone was recorded only once. This sequence joins TRBV28 and TRBJ2-2; D remains unclear. The germline V and J ends were trimmed by 11 bases and 0 bases, with 10 bases remaining between them. Germline CDR1 and CDR2: MDHEN and SYDVKM. The CDR3 covers 13 residues. The CDR3 DNA is TGTGCCTTGAGATCCGCGAACACCGGGGAGCTGTTTTTT. Translating gives CALRSANTGELFF.

The CDR3 sequence is CASRIAGGIGETQYF. The CDR3 nucleotides are TGTGCCAGCAGAATAGCGGGAGGGATAGGGGAGACCCAGTACTTC. The chain recombines TRBV6-5 with TRBJ2-5; 11 positions match TRBD2. The CDR3 spans 15 residues. Germline lookup yields CDR1 MNHEY and CDR2 SVGAGI. The ends lost 6 bases at V and 5 bases at J; junction bases unmatched: 8.

This clone was seen once. The rearrangement links TRBV5-1 to TRBJ2-5, with D maybe TRBD1 (5 bases). V was clipped by 2 bases and J by 6 bases, with 14 bases between them. The V gene's germline CDR1 is SGHRS and CDR2 YFSETQ. The CDR3 loop spans 14 amino acids. The CDR3 spells CASSFIVGLQTQYF. DNA of the CDR3: TGCGCCAGCAGCTTTATAGTGGGGCTCCAGACCCAGTACTTC.